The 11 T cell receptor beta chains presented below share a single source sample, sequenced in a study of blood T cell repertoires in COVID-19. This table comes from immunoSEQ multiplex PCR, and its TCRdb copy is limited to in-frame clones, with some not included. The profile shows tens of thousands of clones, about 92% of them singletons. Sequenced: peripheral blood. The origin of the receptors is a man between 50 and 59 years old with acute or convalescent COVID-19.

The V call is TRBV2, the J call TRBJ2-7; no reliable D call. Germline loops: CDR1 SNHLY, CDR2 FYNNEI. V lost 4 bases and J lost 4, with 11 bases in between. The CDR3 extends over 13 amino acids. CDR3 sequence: CASSGVGEYEQYV. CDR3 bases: TGTGCCAGCAGTGGGGTAGGAGAATACGAGCAGTACGTC.

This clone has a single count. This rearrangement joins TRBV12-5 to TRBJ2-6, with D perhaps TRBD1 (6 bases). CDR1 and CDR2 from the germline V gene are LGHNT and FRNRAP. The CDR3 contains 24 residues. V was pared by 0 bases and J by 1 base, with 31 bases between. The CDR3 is CASGLVRHATGPLTPRSGANVLTF. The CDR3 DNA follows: TGTGCTAGTGGTTTGGTCCGTCACGCCACAGGGCCGTTAACTCCGAGGTCTGGGGCCAACGTCCTGACTTTC.

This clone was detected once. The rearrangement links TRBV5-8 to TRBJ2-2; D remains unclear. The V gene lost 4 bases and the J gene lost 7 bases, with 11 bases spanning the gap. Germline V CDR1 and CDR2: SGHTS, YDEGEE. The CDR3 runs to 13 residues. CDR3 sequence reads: CASSPRLVGELFF. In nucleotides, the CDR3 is TGTGCCAGCAGCCCACGACTCGTCGGGGAGCTGTTTTTT.

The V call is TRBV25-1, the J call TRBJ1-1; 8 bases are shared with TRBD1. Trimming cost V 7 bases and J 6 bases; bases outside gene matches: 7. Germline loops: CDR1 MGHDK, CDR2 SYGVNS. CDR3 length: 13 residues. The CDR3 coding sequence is TGTGCCAGCACCGCACTACAGGGGGCTGAAGCTTTCTTT. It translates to CASTALQGAEAFF.

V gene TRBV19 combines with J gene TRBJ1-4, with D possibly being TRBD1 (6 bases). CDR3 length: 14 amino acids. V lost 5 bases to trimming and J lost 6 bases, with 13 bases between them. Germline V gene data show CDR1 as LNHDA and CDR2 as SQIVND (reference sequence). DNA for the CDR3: TGTGCCAGTAGTCCAACAGGGACCCATGAAAAACTGTTTTTT. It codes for CASSPTGTHEKLFF.

CDR3 nucleotide sequence: TGTGCCAGCAGTTTCCGGGGGTTAAGCAGCGAGCAGTACTTC. As protein: CASSFRGLSSEQYF. The V and J genes are TRBV27 and TRBJ2-7; D possibly corresponds to TRBD2 (6 bases). CDR1 is MNHEY, CDR2 SMNVEV, per germline (reference sequence). The CDR3 runs to 14 residues. V was clipped by 3 bases and J by 6 bases, with 15 bases between them.

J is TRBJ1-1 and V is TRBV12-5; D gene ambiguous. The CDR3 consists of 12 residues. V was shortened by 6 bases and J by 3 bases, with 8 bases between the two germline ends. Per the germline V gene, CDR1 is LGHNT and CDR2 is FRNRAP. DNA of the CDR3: TGTGCTAGTGGCCCGAGGGACACTGAAGCTTTCTTT. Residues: CASGPRDTEAFF.

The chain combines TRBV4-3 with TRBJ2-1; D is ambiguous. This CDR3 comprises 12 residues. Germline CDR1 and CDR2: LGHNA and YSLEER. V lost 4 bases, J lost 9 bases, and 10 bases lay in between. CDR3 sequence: CASSRQPSEQFF. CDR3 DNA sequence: TGCGCCAGCAGCCGACAACCCAGTGAGCAGTTCTTC.

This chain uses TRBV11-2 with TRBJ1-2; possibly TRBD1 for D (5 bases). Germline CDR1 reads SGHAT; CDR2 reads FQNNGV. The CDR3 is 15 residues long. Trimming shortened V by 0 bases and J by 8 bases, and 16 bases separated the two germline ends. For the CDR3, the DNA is TGTGCCAGCAGCTTAGATCTCGGCAGGGAGGCAGGCTACACCTTC. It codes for CASSLDLGREAGYTF.

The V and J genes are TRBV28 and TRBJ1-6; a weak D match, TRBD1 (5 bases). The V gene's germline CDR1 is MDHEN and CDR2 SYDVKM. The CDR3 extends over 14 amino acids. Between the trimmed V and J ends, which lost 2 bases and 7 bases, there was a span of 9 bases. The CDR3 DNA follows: TGTGCCAGCAGTTTAGCACAGGAGAATTCACCCCTCCACTTT. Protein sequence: CASSLAQENSPLHF.

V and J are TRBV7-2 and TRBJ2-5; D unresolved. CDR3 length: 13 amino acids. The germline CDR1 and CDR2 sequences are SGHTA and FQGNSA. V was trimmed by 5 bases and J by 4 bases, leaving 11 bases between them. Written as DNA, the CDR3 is TGTGCCAGCAGCGTAATGTTCGGAGAGACCCAGTACTTC. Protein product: CASSVMFGETQYF.